A single sample is the source of the 8 T cell receptor beta chains below, sequenced in a study of prognosis after radiotherapy for stage I lung cancer. Two-round multiplex PCR, the amplification method, yielded TCR beta CDR3 from genomic DNA. Gene-specific TRBV and TRBJ primers were used in PCR round one. TCRdb re-analysed the multiplex PCR reads in MiXCR, keeping a single row per CDR3 protein. This sample has 9,500 to 15,000 distinct CDR3 sequences, with 45% to 65% found just once. Source: PBMCs, taken before or after stereotactic body radiation therapy (not recorded which). The receptor set was obtained from a donor older than 45 with non-small cell lung cancer.

By its share, this clonotype is medium-sized. The chain recombines TRBV2 with TRBJ2-1; D is perhaps TRBD2 (6 bases). The V gene's germline CDR1 is SNHLY and CDR2 FYNNEI. CDR3 length: 16 residues. Trimming took 2 bases from V and 7 from J, leaving 18 bases between them. The DNA for the CDR3 is TGTGCCAGCAGTGAACCCCGGGCGGGATGGCGGAATGAGCAGTTCTTC. It codes for CASSEPRAGWRNEQFF.

The J gene is TRBJ2-7, the V gene TRBV11-3; TRBD1 agrees at 9 bases. The V gene's germline CDR1 is SGHNT and CDR2 YENEEA. Trimming at V came to 1 base and at J to 5 bases, leaving 3 bases not matched to a gene. This CDR3 is 14 amino acids long. CDR3 nucleotides: TGTGCCAGCAGCTTAGCGGGACAGGGCAACGAGCAGTACTTC. Translating gives CASSLAGQGNEQYF.

This clonotype was recorded only once. This chain links TRBV9 with TRBJ2-3, with TRBD2 identical over 10 bases. The CDR3 totals 17 residues. Germline assignment: CDR1 SGDLS and CDR2 YYNGEE. The V and J ends lost 4 bases and 1 base, in that order; junction bases with no gene match: 9. CDR3 bases: TGTGCCAGCAGCCGACCGTTCGGGACTAGCGGCACAGATACGCAGTATTTT. This gives the protein CASSRPFGTSGTDTQYF.

By frequency in the sample, this clonotype is medium-sized. The chain combines TRBV24-1 with TRBJ2-2; tentative D call: TRBD2 (5 bases). The CDR3 is 16 residues long. CDR1 and CDR2 from the germline V gene are KGHDR and SFDVKD. Trimming removed 0 bases at V and 3 bases at J, with 10 bases between. CDR3 protein: CATSDLVTADTGELFF. The CDR3 bases are TGTGCCACCAGTGATTTGGTTACAGCGGACACCGGGGAGCTGTTTTTT.

This clonotype appeared many times. The junction departs from germline at one end; a sequencing error may be responsible. J is TRBJ2-1 and V is TRBV9; 10 nucleotides line up with TRBD2. The CDR3 has 15 residues. Per the germline V gene, CDR1 is SGDLS and CDR2 is YYNGEE. The CDR3 loop reads CASSGGGLASNEQFF. The DNA for the CDR3 is TGTGCCAGCAGCGGAGGGGGACTAGCGAGCAATGAACAGTTCTTC.

This clonotype is classed as medium-sized (0.01 to 0.1%). This chain connects TRBV12-3 or TRBV12-4 to TRBJ1-3, with D hard to call. This CDR3 has 13 amino acids. V dropped 2 bases and J dropped 4 bases, with 6 bases sitting between them. CDR3 residues: CASSLIGGNTIYF. The DNA of the CDR3 is TGTGCCAGCAGTTTAATTGGGGGAAACACCATATATTTT.

At least ten counts were recorded for this clonotype. The chain uses TRBV5-4 and TRBJ2-1, with TRBD2 matching 8 bases. Germline trimming cut 4 bases from V and 6 bases from J; bases unmatched to any gene: 3. CDR1 and CDR2 from the germline V gene are SGHNT and YYREEE (reference sequence). The CDR3 contains 13 residues. CDR3 bases: TGTGCCAGCAGCCCGGGGACTAGCAATGAGCAGTTCTTC. Translation: CASSPGTSNEQFF. The whole variable domain, filled in from reference TRBV5-4 and TRBJ2-1, reads ETGVTQSPTHLIKTRGQQVTLRCSSQSGHNTVSWYQQALGQGPQFIFQYYREEENGRGNFPPRFSGLQFPNYSSELNVNALELDDSALYLCASSPGTSNEQFFGPGTRLTVL.

The chain carries TRBV20-1 and TRBJ2-7, with a tentative D call TRBD2 (6 bases). Germline V gives CDR1 DFQATT, CDR2 SNEGSKA (reference sequence). The V gene lost 8 bases and the J gene lost 6 bases, with 17 bases spanning the gap. This CDR3 is 12 amino acids long. CDR3 coding DNA: TGCAGTTCTTTGGAGGGCCTGGGCGAGCAGTACTTC. Translating it yields CSSLEGLGEQYF.